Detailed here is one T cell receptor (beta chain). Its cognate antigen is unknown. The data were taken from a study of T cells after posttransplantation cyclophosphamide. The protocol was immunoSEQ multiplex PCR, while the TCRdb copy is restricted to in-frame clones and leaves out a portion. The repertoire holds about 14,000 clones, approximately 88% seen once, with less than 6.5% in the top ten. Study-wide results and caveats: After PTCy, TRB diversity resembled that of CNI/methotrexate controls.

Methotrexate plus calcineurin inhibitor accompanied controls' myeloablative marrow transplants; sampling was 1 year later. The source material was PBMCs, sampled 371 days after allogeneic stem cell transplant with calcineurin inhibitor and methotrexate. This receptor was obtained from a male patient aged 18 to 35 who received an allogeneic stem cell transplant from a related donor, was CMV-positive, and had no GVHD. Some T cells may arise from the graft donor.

The CDR3 DNA is TGTGCCAGCAGTCCCCGAACAGGGGACCGGGAGCTGTTTTTT. This codes for CASSPRTGDRELFF. The gene calls are TRBV25-1 and TRBJ2-2, with TRBD1 matching over 7 bases. Germline CDR1 MGHDK, CDR2 SYGVNS. The length of the CDR3 is 14 residues. V was clipped by 5 bases and J by 9 bases; unmatched bases: 9.